A single sample is the source of the 15 T cell receptor beta chains below, sequenced in a study of cytotoxic CD8 clonotypes in ibrutinib-treated CLL. The table came from immunoSEQ multiplex PCR; TCRdb's copy has only in-frame clones and leaves some out. The table has approximately 320,000 clones, roughly two thirds seen once. Here the sequenced sample was PBMCs, taken after 36 months of ibrutinib treatment. The receptors were sampled from a human donor with chronic lymphocytic leukemia.

V and J are TRBV6-6 and TRBJ1-3, with 7 positions matching TRBD1. Germline V CDR1 and CDR2: MNHNY, SVGAGI (reference sequence). The CDR3 sequence is 15 residues long. Trimming at V came to 4 bases and at J to 4 bases, leaving 7 bases not matched to a gene. This CDR3 is CASSFVTGVGNTIYF. The CDR3 nucleotides are TGTGCCAGCAGTTTCGTAACAGGGGTAGGAAACACCATATATTTT.

The chain uses TRBV19 and TRBJ1-5; TRBD1 matches at 9 bases. CDR1 is LNHDA and CDR2 is SQIVND in the germline V gene (reference sequence). J was trimmed by 6 bases and V by 7 bases; bases with no gene match: 10. The CDR3 has 15 residues. CDR3 DNA sequence: TGTGCCAGTAAGACTACAGGGGGCCTCGGTCAGCCCCAGCATTTT. Translated, it gives CASKTTGGLGQPQHF.

The CDR3 spells CASSIQPRGPYEQYF. As DNA, the CDR3 is TGCGCCAGCAGTATTCAGCCTCGCGGCCCCTACGAGCAGTACTTC. The genes are TRBV5-1 and TRBJ2-7; D is undetermined. This CDR3 comprises 15 residues. V was trimmed by 5 bases and J by 2 bases, leaving 17 bases between them. Germline-derived CDR1 and CDR2 are SGHRS and YFSETQ.

This clone appeared a few times. This chain uses TRBV18 with TRBJ2-5; a weak D match, TRBD1 (5 bases). The V gene's germline CDR1 is KGHSH and CDR2 LQKENI. V lost 5 bases, J lost 4 bases, and 8 bases lay in between. The CDR3 loop spans 12 amino acids. The CDR3 nucleotides are TGTGCCAGCTCAACACAGGTAGAGACCCAGTACTTC. It yields the protein CASSTQVETQYF.

This clone was seen more than once but under ten times. This chain connects TRBV15 to TRBJ1-2; 8 bases fit TRBD1. Per germline, CDR1 LNHNV and CDR2 YYDKDF (reference sequence). The CDR3 runs to 16 residues. V lost 0 bases to trimming and J lost 3 bases; unmatched junction nucleotides: 6. CDR3 bases: TGTGCCACCAGCAGAGAGAGACAGGGGTTTGACTATGGCTACACCTTC. Encoded protein: CATSRERQGFDYGYTF.

This clone was seen only a few times. The V and J genes are TRBV2 and TRBJ1-5, with D uncertain. V lost 1 base and J lost 9, with 10 bases in between. Germline-derived CDR1 and CDR2 are SNHLY and FYNNEI. There are 13 residues in the CDR3. The CDR3 here is CASSEGFWMPQHF. CDR3 nucleotide sequence: TGTGCCAGCAGTGAAGGTTTCTGGATGCCCCAGCATTTT.

Only one count was recorded for this clone. The chain has TRBV11-2 and TRBJ2-5; D not certain. V was pared by 5 bases and J by 5 bases, with 9 bases between. CDR3 length equals 12 residues. Germline lookup yields CDR1 SGHAT and CDR2 FQNNGV. Here the CDR3 reads CASSIVWETQYF. Here the CDR3 DNA reads TGTGCCAGCAGCATCGTATGGGAGACCCAGTACTTC. The complete variable domain, with remaining parts taken from reference TRBV11-2 and TRBJ2-5, reads EAGVAQSPRYKIIEKRQSVAFWCNPISGHATLYWYQQILGQGPKLLIQFQNNGVVDDSQLPKDRFSAERLKGVDSTLKIQPAKLEDSAVYLCASSIVWETQYFGPGTRLLVL.

This chain joins TRBV19 and TRBJ2-7, with D perhaps TRBD2 (6 bases). This CDR3 has 14 residues. Trimming cost V 1 base and J 5 bases, with 12 bases left between them. Germline-derived CDR1 and CDR2 are LNHDA and SQIVND (reference sequence). CDR3 bases: TGTGCCAGTAGTATAGTGGGAGGATCGGACGAGCAGTACTTC. It specifies CASSIVGGSDEQYF.

The chain carries TRBV9 and TRBJ2-2, with D tentatively TRBD1 or TRBD2 (6 bases each). The CDR3 consists of 17 residues. V was pared by 0 bases and J by 4 bases, with 16 bases between. Germline assignment: CDR1 SGDLS and CDR2 YYNGEE. The CDR3 sequence is CASSVAPGAVVTGELFF. CDR3 coding DNA: TGTGCCAGCAGCGTAGCTCCGGGGGCGGTGGTCACCGGGGAGCTGTTTTTT.

This sequence joins TRBV29-1 and TRBJ2-7, with 11 bases fitting TRBD1. The CDR3 length is 15 residues. The germline V gene encodes CDR1 SQVTM and CDR2 ANQGSEA. Trimming cost V 5 bases and J 2 bases; bases outside gene matches: 8. The CDR3 spells CSVSKRDRGTYEQYF. The CDR3 region has the DNA TGCAGCGTTTCAAAGCGGGACAGGGGGACCTACGAGCAGTACTTC.

The CDR3 sequence is CASSIRRAQTNNEQFF. CDR3 sequence (DNA): TGTGCCAGTAGTATTCGAAGGGCCCAAACTAACAATGAGCAGTTCTTC. The chain carries TRBV19 and TRBJ2-1; D remains ambiguous. The V gene lost 3 bases and the J gene lost 5 bases, with 17 bases spanning the gap. The CDR3 spans 16 residues. Germline-derived CDR1 and CDR2 are LNHDA and SQIVND (reference sequence).

The V call is TRBV9, the J call TRBJ1-1; D gene unclear. Germline V lookup: CDR1 SGDLS, CDR2 YYNGEE. Deletions cut 0 bases from V and 0 bases from J, with 9 bases between. The CDR3 is 15 residues long. The CDR3, as DNA: TGTGCCAGCAGCGTAGCGCCACAAATGAACACTGAAGCTTTCTTT. Its translation is CASSVAPQMNTEAFF.

This clone showed up just once. The V gene is TRBV29-1, the J gene TRBJ2-5, with a possible D match to TRBD1 (5 bases). V dropped 4 bases and J dropped 0 bases, with 18 bases sitting between them. The CDR3 is 16 residues long. CDR1 is SQVTM and CDR2 is ANQGSEA in the germline V gene. The CDR3 nucleotides are TGCAGCGTTGTAGGTTCTAAGACAGCGTACCAAGAGACCCAGTACTTC. This translates into CSVVGSKTAYQETQYF.

The chain employs TRBV7-6 and TRBJ2-2; 7 bases match TRBD2. The V and J ends lost 4 bases and 0 bases, in that order; junction bases with no gene match: 5. CDR3 length: 16 residues. Germline CDR1 and CDR2: SGHVS and FNYEAQ. CDR3 protein: CASSSLAVSNTGELFF. DNA of the CDR3: TGTGCCAGCAGCTCCCTAGCGGTTTCGAACACCGGGGAGCTGTTTTTT.

The chain joins TRBV28 to TRBJ2-1; perhaps D is TRBD1 or TRBD2 (5 bases each). The germline gives CDR1 MDHEN, CDR2 SYDVKM. Trimming left V 3 bases short and J 9 bases short, with 12 bases between. The CDR3 length is 13 residues. DNA of the CDR3: TGTGCCAGCAGTTTGACTCCTGGGGGTGAGCAGTTCTTC. Its translation: CASSLTPGGEQFF.